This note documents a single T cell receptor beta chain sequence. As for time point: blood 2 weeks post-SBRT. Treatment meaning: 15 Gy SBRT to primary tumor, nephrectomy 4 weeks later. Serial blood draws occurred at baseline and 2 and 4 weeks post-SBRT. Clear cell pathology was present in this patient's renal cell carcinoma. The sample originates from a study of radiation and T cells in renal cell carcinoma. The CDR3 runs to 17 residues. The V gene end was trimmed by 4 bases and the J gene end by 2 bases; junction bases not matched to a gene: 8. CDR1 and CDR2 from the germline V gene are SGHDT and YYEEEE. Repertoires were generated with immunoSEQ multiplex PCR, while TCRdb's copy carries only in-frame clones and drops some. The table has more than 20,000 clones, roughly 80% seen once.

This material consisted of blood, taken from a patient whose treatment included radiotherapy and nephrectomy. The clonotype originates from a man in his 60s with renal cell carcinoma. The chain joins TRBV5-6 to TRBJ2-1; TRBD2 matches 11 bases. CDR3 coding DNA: TGTGCCAGCAGCCCCCGACTAGCGGGGACCACCTACAATGAGCAGTTCTTC. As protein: CASSPRLAGTTYNEQFF.